The 27 T cell receptor beta chains presented below share a single source sample, sequenced in a study of T cell clusters in autoimmune cytopenias. TRB amplification used 200 to 250 ng of peripheral blood genomic DNA. One tube held mixed TRB-A and TRB-B primer pools for touch-down PCR. Using the multiplex PCR reads, TCRdb records one entry per CDR3 protein without DNA. The table lists some 7,400 distinct CDR3 sequences. These records were also assigned to another study, of T cell repertoires in aging, cancer and after chemotherapy.

The sequenced sample consisted of peripheral blood. The receptors stem from a human donor in good health.

The V call is TRBV28, the J call TRBJ2-1; the D call of TRBD1 rests on TCRdb alone, since no DNA is present to check it. CDR1 is MDHEN, CDR2 SYDVKM, per germline. The CDR3 length is 15 residues. The CDR3 region is CASSLENRQGQGLFF.

The chain recombines TRBV27 with TRBJ2-1. This CDR3 comprises 15 residues. Looked up from germline, CDR1 is MNHEY and CDR2 is SMNVEV (reference sequence). The CDR3 region is CASSLDSSSYNEQFF.

This clonotype registers medium-sized by frequency. J is TRBJ1-2 and V is TRBV29-1. The germline V gene encodes CDR1 SQVTM and CDR2 ANQGSEA. This CDR3 has 12 amino acids. The CDR3 region is CSVEQPAGGYTF. The full variable domain, in which reference TRBV29-1 and TRBJ1-2 provide the parts outside the CDR3, is SAVISQKPSRDICQRGTSLTIQCQVDSQVTMMFWYRQQPGQSLTLIATANQGSEATYESGFVIDKFPISRPNLTFSTLTVSNMSPEDSSIYLCSVEQPAGGYTFGSGTRLTVV.

CDR3 sequence reads: CASSEFEGTSGRGTGELFF. This chain connects TRBV6-1 to TRBJ2-2; the TCRdb call, TRBD2, lacks DNA for checking. The CDR3 has 19 amino acids. The germline CDR1 and CDR2 sequences are MNHNS and SASEGT.

This chain joins TRBV30 and TRBJ1-6. The CDR3 is 15 amino acids. Germline CDR1 is GTSNPN and CDR2 is SVGIG (reference sequence). CDR3 protein: CAWSGGDFDFSPLHF.

The genes are TRBV6-6 and TRBJ2-5; no DNA is available, so the TRBD1 call from TCRdb remains unchecked. The CDR3 is made up of 15 amino acids. CDR1 and CDR2 (germline): MNHNY, SVGAGI (reference sequence). CDR3 sequence: CASSYVAGGRGTQYF.

The chain joins TRBV27 to TRBJ2-1; TCRdb calls TRBD1, which cannot be checked without DNA. Germline CDR1 reads MNHEY; CDR2 reads SMNVEV (reference sequence). This CDR3 has 14 residues. CDR3 residues: CAAASRDGHNEQFF.

This clonotype is labeled medium-sized based on frequency. The V gene is TRBV5-1, the J gene TRBJ2-5; TCRdb lists TRBD1, though no DNA is available to test this call. The CDR3 totals 16 residues. Germline lookup yields CDR1 SGHRS and CDR2 YFSETQ. This CDR3 is CASSLVGGSGAETQYF.

This chain uses TRBV18 with TRBJ1-3; TCRdb returns TRBD1, unconfirmable since there is no DNA. Germline CDR1 KGHSH, CDR2 LQKENI. The CDR3 is 14 residues long. CDR3: CASSGANSGNTIYF. The full variable domain, with the rest looked up from reference TRBV18 and TRBJ1-3, is NAGVMQNPRHLVRRRGQEARLRCSPMKGHSHVYWYRQLPEEGLKFMVYLQKENIIDESGMPKERFSAEFPKEGPSILRIQQVVRGDSAAYFCASSGANSGNTIYFGEGSWLTVV.

This chain links TRBV12-3 or TRBV12-4 with TRBJ1-3; with no DNA, the TCRdb D assignment of TRBD1 cannot be verified. The CDR3 is 13 amino acids. The CDR3: CASSLQRGGTIYF.

This rearrangement joins TRBV5-4 to TRBJ2-7; TCRdb indicates TRBD1, and absent DNA this call remains unverified. Germline V CDR1 and CDR2: SGHNT, YYREEE (reference sequence). The CDR3 contains 15 residues. CDR3: CASSRPGTQVYEQYF.

In terms of frequency, this clonotype is medium-sized. This chain joins TRBV29-1 and TRBJ1-4. Germline loops: CDR1 SQVTM, CDR2 ANQGSEA. The CDR3 covers 11 residues. This CDR3 is CSGWINEKLFF.

By frequency, this clonotype registers medium-sized (0.01 to 0.1%). J is TRBJ2-5 and V is TRBV19; TCRdb names TRBD1, which stays unverified in the absence of DNA. Germline V gene sequence: CDR1 LNHDA, CDR2 SQIVND (reference sequence). The CDR3 extends over 16 amino acids. Here the CDR3 reads CASSPGALGGQETQYF.

This clonotype is deemed medium-sized by its frequency. The chain has TRBV5-5 and TRBJ2-7; the D call from TCRdb, TRBD2, cannot be confirmed without DNA. The germline CDR1 and CDR2 sequences are SGHKS and YYEKEE (reference sequence). The CDR3 contains 17 residues. The CDR3 protein is CASSLSLAGWSSYEQYF.

By frequency, this clonotype is medium-sized. The genes are TRBV5-5 and TRBJ2-5; TCRdb selects TRBD2, and the lack of DNA leaves this call unchecked. Germline V gene sequence: CDR1 SGHKS, CDR2 YYEKEE (reference sequence). The length of the CDR3 is 16 residues. CDR3: CASSTGLAGGQETQYF.

Measured by frequency, this clonotype is medium-sized (0.01 to 0.1%). The rearrangement uses TRBV6-5 and TRBJ2-7; as DNA is missing, the TRBD2 call by TCRdb cannot be tested. Per the germline V gene, CDR1 is MNHEY and CDR2 is SVGAGI. The CDR3 loop spans 16 amino acids. The CDR3 loop reads CASSYSDKGPPYEQYF.

This clonotype is called medium-sized (0.01 to 0.1%) based on its frequency. The J gene is TRBJ2-3, the V gene TRBV29-1; TCRdb gives TRBD1 as the D gene, but with no DNA this cannot be confirmed. CDR1 and CDR2 (germline): SQVTM, ANQGSEA. CDR3 length equals 14 residues. The CDR3: CSVEGGRQLDTQYF.

The V call is TRBV15, the J call TRBJ2-2; as DNA is missing, the TRBD1 call by TCRdb cannot be tested. Germline assignment: CDR1 LNHNV and CDR2 YYDKDF (reference sequence). This CDR3 contains 18 residues. Here the CDR3 reads CATSRGGQTGARTGELFF.

The V gene is TRBV5-1, the J gene TRBJ2-3; TCRdb's D call of TRBD2 is untestable without DNA. The CDR3 spans 16 residues. Germline CDR1 SGHRS, CDR2 YFSETQ. CDR3 region: CASRQTSGGPTDTQYF.

The genes are TRBV5-1 and TRBJ2-3; TCRdb selects TRBD2, and the lack of DNA leaves this call unchecked. The CDR3 is 16 amino acids. Germline V gene lookup returns CDR1 SGHRS and CDR2 YFSETQ. CDR3 region: CASSSTSGGYTDTQYF.

V is TRBV29-1 and J is TRBJ1-1. The CDR3 totals 11 residues. Germline V gene data show CDR1 as SQVTM and CDR2 as ANQGSEA. The CDR3 loop reads CSVRRDTEAFF.

The chain employs TRBV14 and TRBJ2-7; the D call from TCRdb, TRBD1, cannot be confirmed without DNA. Germline CDR1 reads SGHDN; CDR2 reads FVKESK. CDR3 length: 14 residues. The CDR3: CASSSRVSLLEQYF.

The rearrangement uses TRBV5-6 and TRBJ1-5; TCRdb returns TRBD1, unconfirmable since there is no DNA. From germline, CDR1 is SGHDT and CDR2 YYEEEE. The CDR3 extends over 17 amino acids. The CDR3 loop reads CASSLSRTGAGNQPQHF.

The J gene is TRBJ1-5, the V gene TRBV5-6. This CDR3 is 12 amino acids long. CDR1 and CDR2 from the germline V gene are SGHDT and YYEEEE. This chain's CDR3 is CASSLWDQPQHF.

The rearrangement joins TRBV5-1 to TRBJ1-1; TCRdb outputs TRBD1, but without DNA this stays unchecked. The CDR3 loop spans 15 amino acids. Per germline, CDR1 SGHRS and CDR2 YFSETQ. This CDR3 is CASRDLQGVNTEAFF.

The genes are TRBV19 and TRBJ1-5; TCRdb gives TRBD1 as the D gene, but with no DNA this cannot be confirmed. Germline V gives CDR1 LNHDA, CDR2 SQIVND (reference sequence). This CDR3 is 14 amino acids long. This CDR3 is CASRGTASNQPQHF.

The V call is TRBV12-3 or TRBV12-4, the J call TRBJ1-1; no DNA is available, so the TRBD1 call from TCRdb remains unchecked. The CDR3 covers 13 residues. CDR3 loop: CASISTQGSEAFF.